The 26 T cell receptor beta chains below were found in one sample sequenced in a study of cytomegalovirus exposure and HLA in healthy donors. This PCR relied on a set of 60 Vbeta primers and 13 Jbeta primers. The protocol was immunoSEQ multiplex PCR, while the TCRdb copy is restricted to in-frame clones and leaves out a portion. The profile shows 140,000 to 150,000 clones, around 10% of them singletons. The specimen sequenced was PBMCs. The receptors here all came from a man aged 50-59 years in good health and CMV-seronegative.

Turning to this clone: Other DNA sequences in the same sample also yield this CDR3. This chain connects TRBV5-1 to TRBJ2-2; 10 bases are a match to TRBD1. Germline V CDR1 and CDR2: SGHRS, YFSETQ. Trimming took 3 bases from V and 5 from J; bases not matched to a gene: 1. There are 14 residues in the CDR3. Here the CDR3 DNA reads TGCGCCAGCAGCTGGGGACAGGGGACCGGGGAGCTGTTTTTT. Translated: CASSWGQGTGELFF.

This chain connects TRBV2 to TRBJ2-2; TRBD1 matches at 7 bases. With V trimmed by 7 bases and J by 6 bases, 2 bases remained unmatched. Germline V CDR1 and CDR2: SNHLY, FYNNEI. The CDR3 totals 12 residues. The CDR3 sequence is CASNRGAGELFF. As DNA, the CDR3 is TGTGCCAGCAACAGGGGTGCCGGGGAGCTGTTTTTT.

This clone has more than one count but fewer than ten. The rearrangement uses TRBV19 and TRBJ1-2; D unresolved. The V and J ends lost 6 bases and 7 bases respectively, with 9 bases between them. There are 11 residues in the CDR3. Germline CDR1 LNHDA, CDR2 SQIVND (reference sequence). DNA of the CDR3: TGTGCCAGTAGGGAGGGTGGTGGCTACACCTTC. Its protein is CASREGGGYTF.

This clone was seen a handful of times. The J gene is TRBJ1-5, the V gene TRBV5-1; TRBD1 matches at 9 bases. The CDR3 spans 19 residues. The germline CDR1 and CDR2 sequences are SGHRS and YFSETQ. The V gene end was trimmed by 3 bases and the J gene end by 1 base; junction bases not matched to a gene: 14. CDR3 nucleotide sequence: TGCGCCAGCAGCTGGAACAGGGGGCCGATTAGGGTGAGCAATCAGCCCCAGCATTTT. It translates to CASSWNRGPIRVSNQPQHF. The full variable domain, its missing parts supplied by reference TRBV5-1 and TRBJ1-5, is KAGVTQTPRYLIKTRGQQVTLSCSPISGHRSVSWYQQTPGQGLQFLFEYFSETQRNKGNFPGRFSGRQFSNSRSEMNVSTLELGDSALYLCASSWNRGPIRVSNQPQHFGDGTRLSIL.

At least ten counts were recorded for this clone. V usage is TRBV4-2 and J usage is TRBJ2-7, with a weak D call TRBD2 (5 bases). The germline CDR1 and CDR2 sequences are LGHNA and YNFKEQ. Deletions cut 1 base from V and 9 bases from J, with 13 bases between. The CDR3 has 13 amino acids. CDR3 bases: TGTGCCAGCAGCCAAGGGGAGTCGGGCGGGCAGTACTTC. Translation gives CASSQGESGGQYF.

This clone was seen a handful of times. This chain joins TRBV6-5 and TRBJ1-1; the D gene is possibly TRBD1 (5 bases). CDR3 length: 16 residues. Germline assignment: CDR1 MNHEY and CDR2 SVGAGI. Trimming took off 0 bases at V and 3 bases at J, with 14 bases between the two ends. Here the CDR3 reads CASSYSIPGSHTEAFF. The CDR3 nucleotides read TGTGCCAGCAGTTACTCGATCCCAGGGTCACACACTGAAGCTTTCTTT.

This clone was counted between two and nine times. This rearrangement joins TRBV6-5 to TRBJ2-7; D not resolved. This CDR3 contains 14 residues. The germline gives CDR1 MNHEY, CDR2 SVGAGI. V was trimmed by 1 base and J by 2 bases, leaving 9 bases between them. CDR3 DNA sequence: TGTGCCAGCAGTTACTATTCTACGACCTACGAGCAGTACTTC. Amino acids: CASSYYSTTYEQYF.

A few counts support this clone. Written as DNA, the CDR3 is TGCGCCAGCAGTGAGCTGGGCATGAACACTGAAGCTTTCTTT. Residues: CASSELGMNTEAFF. The chain couples TRBV10-2 to TRBJ1-1; no clear D gene. CDR3 size: 14 residues. Trimming took off 2 bases at V and 0 bases at J, with 7 bases between the two ends. CDR1 and CDR2 (germline): WSHSY, SAAADI.

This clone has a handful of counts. The CDR3 bases are TGTGCCAGCAGCGTTGGACTACTGCCCGGGGAGCTGTTTTTT. It codes for CASSVGLLPGELFF. V gene TRBV9 combines with J gene TRBJ2-2; a possible D gene is TRBD2 (6 bases). Germline values: CDR1 SGDLS, CDR2 YYNGEE. This CDR3 region has 14 residues. With 2 bases removed from V and 6 bases from J, the gap between germline ends came to 11 bases. Filled out from reference TRBV9 and TRBJ2-2, the complete variable domain reads DSGVTQTPKHLITATGQRVTLRCSPRSGDLSVYWYQQSLDQGLQFLIQYYNGEERAKGNILERFSAQQFPDLHSELNLSSLELGDSALYFCASSVGLLPGELFFGEGSRLTVL.

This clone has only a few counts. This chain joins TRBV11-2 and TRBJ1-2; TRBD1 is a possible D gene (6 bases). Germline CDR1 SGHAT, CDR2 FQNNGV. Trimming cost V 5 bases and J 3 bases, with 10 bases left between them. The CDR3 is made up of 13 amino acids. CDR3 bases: TGTGCCAGCAGCGTTCAGGGGTACTATGGCTACACCTTC. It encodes CASSVQGYYGYTF.

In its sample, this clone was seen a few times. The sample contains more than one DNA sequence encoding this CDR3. This CDR3 reads CASSGGLAGGTSTDTQYF. The CDR3 bases are TGTGCCAGCAGCGGGGGACTAGCGGGAGGCACTAGCACAGATACGCAGTATTTT. The genes are TRBV9 and TRBJ2-3; TRBD2 matches 15 bases. The CDR3 contains 18 residues. Germline V gene sequence: CDR1 SGDLS, CDR2 YYNGEE. The ends lost 3 bases at V and 0 bases at J; junction bases unmatched: 5.

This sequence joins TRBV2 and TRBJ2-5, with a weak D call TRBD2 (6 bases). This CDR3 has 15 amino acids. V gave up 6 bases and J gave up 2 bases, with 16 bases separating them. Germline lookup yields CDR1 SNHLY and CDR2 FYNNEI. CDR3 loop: CASSPYLARQETQYF. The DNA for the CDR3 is TGTGCCAGCAGCCCCTATCTAGCGCGTCAAGAGACCCAGTACTTC.

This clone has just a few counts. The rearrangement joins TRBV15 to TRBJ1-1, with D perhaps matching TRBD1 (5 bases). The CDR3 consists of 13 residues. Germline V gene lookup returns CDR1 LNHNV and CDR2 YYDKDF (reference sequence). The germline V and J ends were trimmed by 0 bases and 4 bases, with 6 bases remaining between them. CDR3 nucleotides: TGTGCCACCAGCAGAGATCAGGGCACTGAAGCTTTCTTT. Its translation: CATSRDQGTEAFF.

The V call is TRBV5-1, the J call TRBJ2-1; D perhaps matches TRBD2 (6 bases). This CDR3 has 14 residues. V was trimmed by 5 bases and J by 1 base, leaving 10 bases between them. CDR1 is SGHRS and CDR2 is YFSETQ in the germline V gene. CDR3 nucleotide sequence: TGCGCCAGCAGGTACGGGAGTTCCTACAATGAGCAGTTCTTC. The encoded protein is CASRYGSSYNEQFF.

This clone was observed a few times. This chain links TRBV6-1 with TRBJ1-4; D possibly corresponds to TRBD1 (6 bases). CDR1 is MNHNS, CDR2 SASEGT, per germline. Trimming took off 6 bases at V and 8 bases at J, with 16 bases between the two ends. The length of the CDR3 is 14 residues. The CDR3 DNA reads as TGTGCCAGCAGAATCGGACAGTCTAGCGAAAAACTGTTTTTT. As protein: CASRIGQSSEKLFF.

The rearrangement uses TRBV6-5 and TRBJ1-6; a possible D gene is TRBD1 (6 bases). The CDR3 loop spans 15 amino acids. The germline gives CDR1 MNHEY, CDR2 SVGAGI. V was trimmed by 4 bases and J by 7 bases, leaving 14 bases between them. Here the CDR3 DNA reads TGTGCCAGCAGTTCCGGGACATCGACAAATTCACCCCTCCACTTT. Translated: CASSSGTSTNSPLHF.

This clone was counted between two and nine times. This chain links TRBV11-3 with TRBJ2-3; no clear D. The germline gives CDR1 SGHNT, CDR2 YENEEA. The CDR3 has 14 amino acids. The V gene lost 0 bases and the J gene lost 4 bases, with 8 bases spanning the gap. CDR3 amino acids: CASSLDSIADTQYF. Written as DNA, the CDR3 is TGTGCCAGCAGCTTAGACTCAATAGCAGATACGCAGTATTTT.

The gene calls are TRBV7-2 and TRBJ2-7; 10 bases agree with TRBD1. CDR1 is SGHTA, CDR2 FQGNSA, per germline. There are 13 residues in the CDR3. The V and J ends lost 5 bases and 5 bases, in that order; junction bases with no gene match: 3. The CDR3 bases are TGTGCCAGCAGCCACGGGACAGGGGACGAGCAGTACTTC. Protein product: CASSHGTGDEQYF.

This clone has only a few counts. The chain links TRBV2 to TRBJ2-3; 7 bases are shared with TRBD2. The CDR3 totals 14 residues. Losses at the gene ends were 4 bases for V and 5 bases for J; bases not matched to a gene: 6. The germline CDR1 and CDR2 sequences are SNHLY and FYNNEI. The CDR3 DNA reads TGTGCCAGCAGTGGCGGGAGTGGAGGAGATACGCAGTATTTT. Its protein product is CASSGGSGGDTQYF.

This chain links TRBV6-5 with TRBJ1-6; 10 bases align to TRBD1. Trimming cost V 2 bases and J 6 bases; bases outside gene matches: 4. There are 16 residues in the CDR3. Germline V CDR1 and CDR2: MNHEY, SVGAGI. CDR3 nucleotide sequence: TGTGCCAGCAGTTACCGGGGGGACAGGGGTAATTCACCCCTCCACTTT. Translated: CASSYRGDRGNSPLHF.

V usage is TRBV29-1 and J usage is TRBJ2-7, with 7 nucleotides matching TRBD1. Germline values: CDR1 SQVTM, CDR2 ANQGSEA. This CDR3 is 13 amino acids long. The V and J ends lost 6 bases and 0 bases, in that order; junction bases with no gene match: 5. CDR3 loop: CSVQRGLSYEQYF. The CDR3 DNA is TGCAGCGTACAAAGGGGGCTCTCCTACGAGCAGTACTTC.

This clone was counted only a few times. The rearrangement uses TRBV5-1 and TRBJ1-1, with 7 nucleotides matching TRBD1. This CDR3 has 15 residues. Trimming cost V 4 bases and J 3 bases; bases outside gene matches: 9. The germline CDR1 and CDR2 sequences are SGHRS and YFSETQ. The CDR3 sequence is CASSPRQGGDTEAFF. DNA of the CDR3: TGCGCCAGCAGCCCCAGACAGGGTGGGGACACTGAAGCTTTCTTT.

For the CDR3, the DNA is TGCGCCAGCCAGGGGAGCTCCTACAATGAGCAGTTCTTC. This sequence encodes CASQGSSYNEQFF. The chain has TRBV10-1 and TRBJ2-1; D is possibly TRBD1 (6 bases). V lost 8 bases and J lost 0, with 8 bases in between. There are 13 residues in the CDR3. Germline values: CDR1 WNHNN, CDR2 SYGVQD (reference sequence).

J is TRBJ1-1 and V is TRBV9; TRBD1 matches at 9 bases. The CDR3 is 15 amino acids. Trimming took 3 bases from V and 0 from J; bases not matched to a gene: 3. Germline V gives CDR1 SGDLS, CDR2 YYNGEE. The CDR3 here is CASSDGQGMNTEAFF. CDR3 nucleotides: TGTGCCAGCAGCGACGGACAGGGGATGAACACTGAAGCTTTCTTT.

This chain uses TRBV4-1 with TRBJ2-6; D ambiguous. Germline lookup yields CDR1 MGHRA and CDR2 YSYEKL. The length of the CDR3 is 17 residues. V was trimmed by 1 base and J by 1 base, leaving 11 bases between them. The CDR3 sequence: CASSQAPTASGANVLTF. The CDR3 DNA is TGCGCCAGCAGCCAAGCCCCGACTGCTTCTGGGGCCAACGTCCTGACTTTC.

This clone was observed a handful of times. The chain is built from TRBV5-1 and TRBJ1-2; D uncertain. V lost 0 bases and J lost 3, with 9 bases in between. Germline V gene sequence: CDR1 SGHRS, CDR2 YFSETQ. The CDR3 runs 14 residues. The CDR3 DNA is TGCGCCAGCAGCTTGGAGAGGGCCGACTATGGCTACACCTTC. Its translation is CASSLERADYGYTF.